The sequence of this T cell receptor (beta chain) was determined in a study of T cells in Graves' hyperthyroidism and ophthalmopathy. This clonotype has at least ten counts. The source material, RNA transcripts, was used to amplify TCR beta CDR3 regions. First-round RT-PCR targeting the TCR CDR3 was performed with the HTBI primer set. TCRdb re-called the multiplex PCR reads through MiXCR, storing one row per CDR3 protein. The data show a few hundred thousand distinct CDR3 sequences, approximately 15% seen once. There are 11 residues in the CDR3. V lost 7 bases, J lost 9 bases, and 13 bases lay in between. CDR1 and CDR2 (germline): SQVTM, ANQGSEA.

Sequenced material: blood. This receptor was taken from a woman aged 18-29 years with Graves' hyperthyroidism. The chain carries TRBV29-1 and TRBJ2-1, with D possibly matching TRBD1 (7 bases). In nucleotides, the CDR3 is TGCAGCGCCCCCCAGGGGGGTGAGCAGTTCTTC. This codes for CSAPQGGEQFF.